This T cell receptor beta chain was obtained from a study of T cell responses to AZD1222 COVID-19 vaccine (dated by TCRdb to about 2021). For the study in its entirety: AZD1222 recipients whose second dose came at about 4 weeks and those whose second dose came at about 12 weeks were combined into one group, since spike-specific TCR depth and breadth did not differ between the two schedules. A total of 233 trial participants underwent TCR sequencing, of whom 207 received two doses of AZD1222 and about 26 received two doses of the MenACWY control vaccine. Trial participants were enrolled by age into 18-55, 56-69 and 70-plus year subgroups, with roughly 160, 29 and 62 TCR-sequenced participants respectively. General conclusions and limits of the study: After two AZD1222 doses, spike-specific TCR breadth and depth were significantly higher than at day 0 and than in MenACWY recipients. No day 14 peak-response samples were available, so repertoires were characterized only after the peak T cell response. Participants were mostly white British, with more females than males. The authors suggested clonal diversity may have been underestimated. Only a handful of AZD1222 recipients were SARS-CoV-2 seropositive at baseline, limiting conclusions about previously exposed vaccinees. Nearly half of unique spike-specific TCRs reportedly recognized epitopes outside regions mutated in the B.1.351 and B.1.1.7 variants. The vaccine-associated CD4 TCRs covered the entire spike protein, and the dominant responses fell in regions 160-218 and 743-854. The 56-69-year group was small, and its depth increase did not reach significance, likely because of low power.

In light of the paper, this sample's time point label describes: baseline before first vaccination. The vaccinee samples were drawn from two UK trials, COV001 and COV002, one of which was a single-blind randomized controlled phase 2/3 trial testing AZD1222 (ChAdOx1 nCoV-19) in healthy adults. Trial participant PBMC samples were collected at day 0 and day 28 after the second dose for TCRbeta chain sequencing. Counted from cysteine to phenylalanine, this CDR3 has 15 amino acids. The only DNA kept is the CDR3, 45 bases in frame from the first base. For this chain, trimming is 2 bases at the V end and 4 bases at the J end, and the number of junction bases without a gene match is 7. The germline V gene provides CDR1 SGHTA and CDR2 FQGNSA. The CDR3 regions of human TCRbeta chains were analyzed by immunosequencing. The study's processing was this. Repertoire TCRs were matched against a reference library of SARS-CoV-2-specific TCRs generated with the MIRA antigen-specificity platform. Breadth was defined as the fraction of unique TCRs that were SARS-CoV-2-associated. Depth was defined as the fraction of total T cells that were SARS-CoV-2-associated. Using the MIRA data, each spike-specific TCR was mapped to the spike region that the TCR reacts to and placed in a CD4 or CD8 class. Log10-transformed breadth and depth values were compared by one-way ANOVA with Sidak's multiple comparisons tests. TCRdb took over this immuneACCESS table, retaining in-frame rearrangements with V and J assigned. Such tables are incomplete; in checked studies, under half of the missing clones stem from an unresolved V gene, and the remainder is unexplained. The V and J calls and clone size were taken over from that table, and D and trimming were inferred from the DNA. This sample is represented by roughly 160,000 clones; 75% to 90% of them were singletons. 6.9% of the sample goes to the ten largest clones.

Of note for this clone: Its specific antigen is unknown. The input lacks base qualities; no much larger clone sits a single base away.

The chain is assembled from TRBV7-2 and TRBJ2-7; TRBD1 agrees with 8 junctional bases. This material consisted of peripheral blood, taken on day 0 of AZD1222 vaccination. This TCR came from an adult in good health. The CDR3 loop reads CASSLSRGLRYEQYF. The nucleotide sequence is TGTGCCAGCAGCTTATCCAGGGGGCTCCGTTACGAGCAGTACTTC.